The T cell receptor beta chain described here comes from a study of long-term antiretroviral therapy in people with HIV. Study overall: The earliest specimens came about a decade ahead of the 2015 immediate-ART recommendation.

Comments on this clone: Its antigen is undetermined.

The CDR3 is 13 amino acids. V was cut by 6 bases and J by 2 bases, with 11 bases left in between. Germline CDR1 and CDR2: MNHEY and SVGAGI. Researchers report immunoSEQ v3.0 was run at survey level. Using immunoSEQ multiplex PCR, the repertoire was profiled, and TCRdb retains in-frame clones only, with some absent. The sample holds 30,000 to 40,000 clones, 65% to 75% seen once. Study outcomes and limitations: Spans of CDR3 length were tighter for HIV repertoires than for controls. Despite increasing after ART, diversity remained lower than that of transplant donor controls. Pre-ART-expanded clones dominated the repertoire at all time points.

The specimen comprised unsorted PBMCs, sampled 3 years after starting antiretroviral therapy. V is TRBV6-5 and J is TRBJ2-7, with D maybe TRBD1 (6 bases). The clonotype comes from a man aged 45-65 years with HIV. The CDR3 DNA sequence: TGTGCCAGCAGCCGCAGGGGACCCTACGAGCAGTACTTC. Protein: CASSRRGPYEQYF.